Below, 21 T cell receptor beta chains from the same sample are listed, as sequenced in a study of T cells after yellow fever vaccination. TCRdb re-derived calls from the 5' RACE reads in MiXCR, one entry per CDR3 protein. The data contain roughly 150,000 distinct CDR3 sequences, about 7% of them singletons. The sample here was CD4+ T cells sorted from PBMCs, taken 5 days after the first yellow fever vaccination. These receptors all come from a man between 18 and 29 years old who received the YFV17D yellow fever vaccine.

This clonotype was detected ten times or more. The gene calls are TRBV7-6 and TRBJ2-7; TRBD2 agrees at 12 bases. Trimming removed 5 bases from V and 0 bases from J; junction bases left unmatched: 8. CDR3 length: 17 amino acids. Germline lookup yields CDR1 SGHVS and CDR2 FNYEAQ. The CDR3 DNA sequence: TGTGCCAGCAGCCCGCTGCTGACTAGCGGGGGCTCCTACGAGCAGTACTTC. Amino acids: CASSPLLTSGGSYEQYF. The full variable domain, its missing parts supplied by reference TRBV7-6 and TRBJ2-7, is GAGVSQSPRYKVTKRGQDVALRCDPISGHVSLYWYRQALGQGPEFLTYFNYEAQQDKSGLPNDRFSAERPEGSISTLTIQRTEQRDSAMYRCASSPLLTSGGSYEQYFGPGTRLTVT.

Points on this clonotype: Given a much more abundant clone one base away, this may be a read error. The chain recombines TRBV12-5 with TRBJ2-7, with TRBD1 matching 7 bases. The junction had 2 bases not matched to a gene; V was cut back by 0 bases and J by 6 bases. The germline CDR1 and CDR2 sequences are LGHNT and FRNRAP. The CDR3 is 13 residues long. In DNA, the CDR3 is TGTGCTAGTGGTTTGGTGACAGGGATCGAGCAGTACTTC. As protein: CASGLVTGIEQYF.

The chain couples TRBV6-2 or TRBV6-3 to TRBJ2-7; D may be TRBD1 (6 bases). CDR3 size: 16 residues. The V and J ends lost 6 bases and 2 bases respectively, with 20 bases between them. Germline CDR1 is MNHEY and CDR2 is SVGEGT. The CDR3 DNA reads TGTGCCAGCAGCCAGACAGGACTCGATGGGGCCTACGAGCAGTACTTC. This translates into CASSQTGLDGAYEQYF.

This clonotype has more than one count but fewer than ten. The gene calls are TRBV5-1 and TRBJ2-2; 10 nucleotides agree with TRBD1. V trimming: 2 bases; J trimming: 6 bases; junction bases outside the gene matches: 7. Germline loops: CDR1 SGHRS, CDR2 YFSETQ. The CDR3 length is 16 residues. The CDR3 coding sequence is TGCGCCAGCAGCTTAAGGCGGGACAGGGGACCCGGGGAGCTGTTTTTT. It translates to CASSLRRDRGPGELFF.

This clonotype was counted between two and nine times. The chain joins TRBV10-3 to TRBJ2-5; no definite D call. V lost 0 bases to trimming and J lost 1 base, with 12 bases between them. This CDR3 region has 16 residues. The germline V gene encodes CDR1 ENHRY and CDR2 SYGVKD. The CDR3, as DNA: TGTGCCATCAGTGAGTCGGGCCCTAGTATCCAAGAGACCCAGTACTTC. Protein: CAISESGPSIQETQYF.

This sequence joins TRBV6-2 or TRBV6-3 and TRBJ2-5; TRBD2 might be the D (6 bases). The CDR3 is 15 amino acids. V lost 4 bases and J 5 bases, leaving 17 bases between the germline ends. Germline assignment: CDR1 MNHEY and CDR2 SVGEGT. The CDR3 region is CASSSTGTSRETQYF. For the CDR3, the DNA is TGTGCCAGCAGTTCAACCGGAACTAGCCGGGAGACCCAGTACTTC.

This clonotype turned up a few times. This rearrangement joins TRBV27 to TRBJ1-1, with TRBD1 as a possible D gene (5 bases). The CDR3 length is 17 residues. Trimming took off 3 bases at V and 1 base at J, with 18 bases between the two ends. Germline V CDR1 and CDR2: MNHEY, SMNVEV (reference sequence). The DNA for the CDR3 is TGTGCCAGCAGTTTTTTCTCAGGGTTCGGTAAGAACACTGAAGCTTTCTTT. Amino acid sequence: CASSFFSGFGKNTEAFF.

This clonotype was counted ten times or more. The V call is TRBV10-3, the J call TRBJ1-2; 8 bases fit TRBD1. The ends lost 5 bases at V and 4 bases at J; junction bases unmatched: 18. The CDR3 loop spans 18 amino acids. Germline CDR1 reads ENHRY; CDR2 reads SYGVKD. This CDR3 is CAISQFTDRGRPIYGYTF. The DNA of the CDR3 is TGTGCCATCAGTCAATTTACCGACAGGGGTCGGCCCATCTATGGCTACACCTTC.

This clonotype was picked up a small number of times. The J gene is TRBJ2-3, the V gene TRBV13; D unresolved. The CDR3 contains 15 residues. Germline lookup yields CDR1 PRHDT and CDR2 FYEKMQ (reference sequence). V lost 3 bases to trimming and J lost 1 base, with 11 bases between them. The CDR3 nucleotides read TGTGCCAGCAGCTTCGAGGACCGGGGCACAGATACGCAGTATTTT. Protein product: CASSFEDRGTDTQYF.

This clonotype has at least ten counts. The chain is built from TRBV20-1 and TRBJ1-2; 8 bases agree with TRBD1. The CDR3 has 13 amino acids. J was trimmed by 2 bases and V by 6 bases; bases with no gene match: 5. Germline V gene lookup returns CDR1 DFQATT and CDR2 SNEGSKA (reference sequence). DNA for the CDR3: TGCAGTGCCGTGACAGGGGAGAACTATGGCTACACCTTC. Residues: CSAVTGENYGYTF.

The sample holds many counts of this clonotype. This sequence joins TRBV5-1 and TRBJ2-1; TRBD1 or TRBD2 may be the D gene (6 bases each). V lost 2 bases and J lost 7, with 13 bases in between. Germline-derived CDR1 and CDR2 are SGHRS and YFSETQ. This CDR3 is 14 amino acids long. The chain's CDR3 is CASSFPGAANEQFF. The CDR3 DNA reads TGCGCCAGCAGCTTCCCGGGGGCCGCGAATGAGCAGTTCTTC.

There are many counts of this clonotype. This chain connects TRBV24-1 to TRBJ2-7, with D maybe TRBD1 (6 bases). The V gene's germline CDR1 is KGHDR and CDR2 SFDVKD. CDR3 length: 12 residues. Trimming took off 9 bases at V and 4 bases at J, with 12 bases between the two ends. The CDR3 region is CATDRLSYEQYF. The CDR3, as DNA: TGTGCCACCGACAGGCTCTCATACGAGCAGTACTTC.

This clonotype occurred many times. The CDR3 is CASRVTSGGAKDTQYF. The CDR3 DNA is TGTGCCAGCAGGGTCACTAGCGGGGGGGCAAAAGATACGCAGTATTTT. The chain combines TRBV6-2 or TRBV6-3 with TRBJ2-3; 13 bases are shared with TRBD2. Looked up from germline, CDR1 is MNHEY and CDR2 is SVGEGT. The ends lost 6 bases at V and 5 bases at J; junction bases unmatched: 8. This CDR3 is built from 16 residues.

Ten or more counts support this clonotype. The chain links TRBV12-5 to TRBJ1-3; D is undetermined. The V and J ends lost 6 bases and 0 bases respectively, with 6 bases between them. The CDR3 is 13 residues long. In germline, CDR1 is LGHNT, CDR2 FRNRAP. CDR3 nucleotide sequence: TGTGCTAGTGGCGGGAGCTCTGGAAACACCATATATTTT. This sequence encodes CASGGSSGNTIYF. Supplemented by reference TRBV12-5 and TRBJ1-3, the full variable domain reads DARVTQTPRHKVTEMGQEVTMRCQPILGHNTVFWYRQTMMQGLELLAYFRNRAPLDDSGMPKDRFSAEMPDATLATLKIQPSEPRDSAVYFCASGGSSGNTIYFGEGSWLTVV.

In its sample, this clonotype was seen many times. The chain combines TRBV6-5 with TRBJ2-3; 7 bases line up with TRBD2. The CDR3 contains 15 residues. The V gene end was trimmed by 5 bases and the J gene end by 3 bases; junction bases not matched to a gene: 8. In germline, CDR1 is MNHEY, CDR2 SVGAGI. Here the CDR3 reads CASSLRGEGTDTQYF. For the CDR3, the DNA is TGTGCCAGCAGTCTACGCGGGGAGGGAACAGATACGCAGTATTTT.

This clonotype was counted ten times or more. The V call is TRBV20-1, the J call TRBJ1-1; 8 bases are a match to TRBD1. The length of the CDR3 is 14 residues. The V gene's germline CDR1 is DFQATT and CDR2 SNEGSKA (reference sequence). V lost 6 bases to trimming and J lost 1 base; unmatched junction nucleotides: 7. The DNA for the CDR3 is TGCAGTGCACCCGACAGGGGAAGGAACACTGAAGCTTTCTTT. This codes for CSAPDRGRNTEAFF.

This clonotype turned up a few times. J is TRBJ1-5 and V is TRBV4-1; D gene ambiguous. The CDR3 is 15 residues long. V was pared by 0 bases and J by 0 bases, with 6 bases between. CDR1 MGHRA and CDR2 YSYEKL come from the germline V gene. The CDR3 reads CASSQEGVSNQPQHF. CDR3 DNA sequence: TGCGCCAGCAGCCAAGAAGGAGTTAGCAATCAGCCCCAGCATTTT.

The CDR3 loop is CASSQSALNSSPLHF. CDR3 DNA sequence: TGTGCCAGCAGCCAAAGCGCGCTAAATAGTTCACCCCTCCACTTT. The genes are TRBV1 and TRBJ1-6. TRBV1 is a pseudogene. The CDR3 consists of 15 residues.

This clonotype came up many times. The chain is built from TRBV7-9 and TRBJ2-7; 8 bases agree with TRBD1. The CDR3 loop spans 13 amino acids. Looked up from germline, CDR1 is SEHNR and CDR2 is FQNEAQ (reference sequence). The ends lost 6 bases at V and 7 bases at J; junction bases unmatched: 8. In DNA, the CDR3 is TGTGCCAGCAGTCTAACCCGGACAGGGGAGCAGTACGTC. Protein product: CASSLTRTGEQYV.

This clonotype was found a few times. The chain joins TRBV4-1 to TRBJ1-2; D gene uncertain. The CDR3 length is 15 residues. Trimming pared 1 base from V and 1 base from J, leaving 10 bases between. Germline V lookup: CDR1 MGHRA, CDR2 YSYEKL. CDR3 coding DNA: TGCGCCAGCAGCCAAGGGGGTTCCCTTAACTATGGCTACACCTTC. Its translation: CASSQGGSLNYGYTF.

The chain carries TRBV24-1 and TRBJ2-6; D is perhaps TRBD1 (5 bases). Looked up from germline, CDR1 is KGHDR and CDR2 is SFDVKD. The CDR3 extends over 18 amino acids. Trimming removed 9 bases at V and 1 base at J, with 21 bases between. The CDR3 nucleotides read TGTGCCACCGGCGATACCACAGACAGAGCGTCTGGGGCCAACGTCCTGACTTTC. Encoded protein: CATGDTTDRASGANVLTF.